Sequencing of this TCR beta chain was carried out in a study of Graves' ophthalmopathy and Graves' hyperthyroidism. Calling hyperthyroidism stable required that no ophthalmopathy show up within 18 months of follow-up. CDR3 regions of TCR beta were amplified from RNA transcripts. HTBI-primed first-round RT-PCR preceded second-round multiplex PCR. Each CDR3 protein gets one entry after TCRdb re-called the multiplex PCR reads with MiXCR. The repertoire consists of about 390,000 distinct CDR3 sequences, with approximately 15% occurring once and the leading ten covering approximately 7%. This clonotype came up many times. Losses at the gene ends were 6 bases for V and 4 bases for J; bases not matched to a gene: 10. The CDR3 runs 14 residues. The V gene's germline CDR1 is DFQATT and CDR2 SNEGSKA (reference sequence).

The sequenced material came from peripheral blood. This chain connects TRBV20-1 to TRBJ1-1; 8 bases map to TRBD1. The TCR was taken from a woman between 18 and 29 years old with stable Graves' hyperthyroidism. CDR3 in DNA: TGCAGTGCAAACCCAGGGGGCGCCGGCACTGAAGCTTTCTTT. Translated, it gives CSANPGGAGTEAFF.